Presented here are 28 T cell receptor beta chains from one specimen sequenced in a study of blood T cell repertoires in COVID-19. Using immunoSEQ multiplex PCR, the repertoire was profiled, and TCRdb retains in-frame clones only, with some absent. Counted here are roughly 500,000 clones, roughly 89% occurring once; the ten biggest clones make up roughly 0.84%. Material for sequencing was peripheral blood. The source is a man younger than 35 with COVID-19, enrolled during active disease.

This sequence joins TRBV6-2 or TRBV6-3 and TRBJ1-6; maybe TRBD1 (6 bases). This CDR3 region has 14 residues. The ends were cut back, 5 bases at V and 6 bases at J, with 11 bases in the middle. Germline V gene data show CDR1 as MNHEY and CDR2 as SVGEGT. The CDR3 is CASSRGGGNSPLHF. CDR3 nucleotide sequence: TGTGCCAGCAGTAGGGGGGGTGGTAATTCACCCCTCCACTTT.

As DNA, the CDR3 is TGTGCCAGCAGCTCGACCTACAGGGCGGGGGATGAAAAACTGTTTTTT. Residues: CASSSTYRAGDEKLFF. The chain is built from TRBV5-6 and TRBJ1-4, with a possible D match to TRBD1 (6 bases). The CDR3 is 16 residues long. CDR1 and CDR2 (germline): SGHDT, YYEEEE. V was cut by 3 bases and J by 6 bases, with 18 bases left in between.

V gene TRBV4-1 combines with J gene TRBJ1-1; 9 bases map to TRBD1. The V gene end was trimmed by 2 bases and the J gene end by 3 bases; junction bases not matched to a gene: 4. Germline values: CDR1 MGHRA, CDR2 YSYEKL. The CDR3 consists of 15 residues. CDR3 in amino acids: CASSQLTGGYTEAFF. As DNA, the CDR3 is TGCGCCAGCAGCCAATTGACAGGGGGTTACACTGAAGCTTTCTTT.

The V and J genes are TRBV6-5 and TRBJ1-2; 7 nucleotides line up with TRBD1. The CDR3 runs 14 residues. From germline, CDR1 is MNHEY and CDR2 SVGAGI. V shed 2 bases and J 4 bases; nucleotides not matched to a gene: 4. The CDR3 DNA is TGTGCCAGCAGTTACGACAGGGTGGGCTATGGCTACACCTTC. Protein sequence: CASSYDRVGYGYTF.

The gene calls are TRBV5-1 and TRBJ1-1, with 7 bases matching TRBD1. Germline V gives CDR1 SGHRS, CDR2 YFSETQ. Trimming took 2 bases from V and 0 from J; bases not matched to a gene: 10. CDR3 length: 17 residues. The CDR3 region is CASSLYPGGRLNTEAFF. The CDR3 nucleotides are TGCGCCAGCAGCTTATATCCAGGGGGTAGACTGAACACTGAAGCTTTCTTT.

DNA for the CDR3: TGTGCCAGTAGTTCCTGGACTAGCGCACATGAGCAGTTCTTC. Translating it yields CASSSWTSAHEQFF. The V and J genes are TRBV19 and TRBJ2-1; 9 bases align to TRBD2. Germline CDR1 reads LNHDA; CDR2 reads SQIVND (reference sequence). The CDR3 has 14 residues. V lost 5 bases, J lost 8 bases, and 7 bases stayed unmatched.

The rearrangement joins TRBV5-4 to TRBJ1-1; unclear D gene. V was shortened by 2 bases and J by 6 bases, with 14 bases between the two germline ends. CDR1 is SGHNT and CDR2 is YYREEE in the germline V gene (reference sequence). This CDR3 is built from 14 residues. As DNA, the CDR3 is TGTGCCAGCAGCTTCGACCCGGCGGGAGCTGAAGCTTTCTTT. It encodes CASSFDPAGAEAFF.

The CDR3 is CASSGLGRGAEAFF. CDR3 DNA sequence: TGCGCCAGCAGCGGGTTGGGCAGGGGCGCTGAAGCTTTCTTT. The rearrangement links TRBV10-2 to TRBJ1-1; tentatively, D is TRBD1 (6 bases). The CDR3 extends over 14 amino acids. V was trimmed by 6 bases and J by 6 bases, leaving 17 bases between them. Germline values: CDR1 WSHSY, CDR2 SAAADI.

The chain employs TRBV7-2 and TRBJ1-1; 9 positions agree with TRBD1. In germline, CDR1 is SGHTA, CDR2 FQGNSA. The CDR3 runs 15 residues. V lost 5 bases to trimming and J lost 5 bases; unmatched junction nucleotides: 9. The CDR3 sequence: CASSLVMGQGTEAFF. In DNA form, the CDR3 reads TGTGCCAGCAGCCTTGTGATGGGACAGGGTACTGAAGCTTTCTTT. The full variable domain, in which reference TRBV7-2 and TRBJ1-1 provide the parts outside the CDR3, is GAGVSQSPSNKVTEKGKDVELRCDPISGHTALYWYRQSLGQGLEFLIYFQGNSAPDKSGLPSDRFSAERTGGSVSTLTIQRTQQEDSAVYLCASSLVMGQGTEAFFGQGTRLTVV.

V and J are TRBV24-1 and TRBJ1-5; maybe TRBD1 (5 bases). The length of the CDR3 is 14 residues. Per the germline V gene, CDR1 is KGHDR and CDR2 is SFDVKD. The V and J ends lost 5 bases and 0 bases respectively, with 7 bases between them. CDR3 coding DNA: TGTGCCACCAGTGGGACATCTAGCAATCAGCCCCAGCATTTT. As protein: CATSGTSSNQPQHF.

The chain joins TRBV7-9 to TRBJ2-7; no clear D gene. The CDR3 sequence is 13 residues long. Germline V gene lookup returns CDR1 SEHNR and CDR2 FQNEAQ (reference sequence). The V end lost 5 bases, the J end lost 0 bases, and 8 bases lay between the germline ends. The CDR3: CASSPQYSYEQYF. Written as DNA, the CDR3 is TGTGCCAGCAGCCCCCAGTACTCCTACGAGCAGTACTTC.

This chain links TRBV7-9 with TRBJ2-7; a weak D match, TRBD1 (5 bases). Trimming took 0 bases from V and 2 from J, leaving 11 bases between them. CDR1 and CDR2 from the germline V gene are SEHNR and FQNEAQ (reference sequence). This CDR3 is built from 15 residues. The CDR3 bases are TGTGCCAGCAGCTTAGCCGGACAACTAACCTACGAGCAGTACTTC. It is translated as CASSLAGQLTYEQYF.

The CDR3 nucleotides read TGTGCCATCAGCAGGTCAGATACGCAGTATTTT. Protein product: CAISRSDTQYF. The chain has TRBV10-3 and TRBJ2-3; no reliable D call. Germline V gives CDR1 ENHRY, CDR2 SYGVKD. CDR3 length: 11 residues. The V gene lost 6 bases and the J gene lost 4 bases, with 5 bases spanning the gap.

The V call is TRBV29-1, the J call TRBJ2-3, with a possible D match to TRBD2 (6 bases). This CDR3 spans 14 amino acids. V was clipped by 2 bases and J by 4 bases, with 13 bases between them. Germline V gene lookup returns CDR1 SQVTM and CDR2 ANQGSEA. The CDR3 DNA is TGCAGCGTTGAATCTGGCGGGATCGCAGATACGCAGTATTTT. The encoded protein is CSVESGGIADTQYF.

V gene TRBV5-1 combines with J gene TRBJ2-7; D gene unclear. This CDR3 region has 13 residues. V was clipped by 2 bases and J by 1 base, with 7 bases between them. CDR1 is SGHRS, CDR2 YFSETQ, per germline. CDR3 in DNA: TGCGCCAGCAGCTTCGACATTTCCTACGAGCAGTACTTC. This sequence encodes CASSFDISYEQYF.

The rearrangement links TRBV5-1 to TRBJ1-4, with no clear D. The ends were cut back, 5 bases at V and 8 bases at J, with 16 bases in the middle. The CDR3 has 14 residues. Per the germline V gene, CDR1 is SGHRS and CDR2 is YFSETQ. In nucleotides, the CDR3 is TGCGCCAGCAGTCTACGACCTGGAGGGGAAAAACTGTTTTTT. Its translation: CASSLRPGGEKLFF.

The gene calls are TRBV6-1 and TRBJ1-2; D uncertain. CDR1 is MNHNS, CDR2 SASEGT, per germline. This CDR3 region has 13 residues. Trimming shortened V by 2 bases and J by 4 bases, and 8 bases separated the two germline ends. CDR3 protein: CASSESAFYGYTF. DNA of the CDR3: TGTGCCAGCAGTGAATCAGCGTTCTATGGCTACACCTTC.

This clone was seen a single time. The genes are TRBV14 and TRBJ1-6; no clear D. Trimming shortened V by 3 bases and J by 0 bases, and 3 bases separated the two germline ends. The CDR3 covers 14 residues. Germline V gene lookup returns CDR1 SGHDN and CDR2 FVKESK. CDR3 bases: TGTGCCAGCAGCCACAGCTCCTATAATTCACCCCTCCACTTT. This sequence encodes CASSHSSYNSPLHF.

The chain recombines TRBV27 with TRBJ2-1; D call uncertain. This CDR3 comprises 15 residues. V was cut by 4 bases and J by 0 bases, with 10 bases left in between. CDR1 is MNHEY and CDR2 is SMNVEV in the germline V gene (reference sequence). DNA of the CDR3: TGTGCCAGCAGTTCTGCGGAAAGCTCCTACAATGAGCAGTTCTTC. Encoded protein: CASSSAESSYNEQFF.

J is TRBJ2-1 and V is TRBV6-5, with 11 bases identical to TRBD2. Losses at the gene ends were 1 base for V and 8 bases for J; bases not matched to a gene: 4. The CDR3 spans 15 residues. Looked up from germline, CDR1 is MNHEY and CDR2 is SVGAGI. The CDR3 reads CASSYLAGGGYEQFF. The CDR3 region has the DNA TGTGCCAGCAGTTACTTAGCGGGAGGGGGCTATGAGCAGTTCTTC.

V and J are TRBV5-1 and TRBJ2-7, with TRBD1 matching 8 bases. Germline V gene sequence: CDR1 SGHRS, CDR2 YFSETQ. J lost 1 base, V lost 4 bases, and 13 bases had no gene match. CDR3 length equals 17 residues. The CDR3 nucleotides read TGCGCCAGCAGCCCCGGACAGGGACGGATATTTTCCTACGAGCAGTACTTC. This translates into CASSPGQGRIFSYEQYF.

The chain uses TRBV25-1 and TRBJ1-5; 9 positions match TRBD1. The CDR3 sequence is 14 residues long. The V gene's germline CDR1 is MGHDK and CDR2 SYGVNS. The V and J ends lost 6 bases and 7 bases, in that order; junction bases with no gene match: 7. CDR3: CASSSGTGRQPQHF. The CDR3 DNA is TGTGCCAGCAGCTCCGGGACAGGGAGGCAGCCCCAGCATTTT.

This clone was seen more than once but under ten times. The chain combines TRBV3-1 (or the pseudogene TRBV3-2) with TRBJ2-3, with 8 bases aligning to TRBD1. Per the germline V gene, CDR1 is LGHDT and CDR2 is YNNKEL (reference sequence). Losses at the gene ends were 4 bases for V and 7 bases for J; bases not matched to a gene: 10. The CDR3 has 15 residues. The CDR3 reads CASSLGQGGGNTQYF. The CDR3 DNA follows: TGTGCCAGCAGCCTAGGACAGGGAGGTGGAAATACGCAGTATTTT.

The chain couples TRBV12-3 or TRBV12-4 to TRBJ1-1, with D perhaps TRBD1 (6 bases). The CDR3 runs 13 residues. V was shortened by 3 bases and J by 5 bases, with 10 bases between the two germline ends. In DNA form, the CDR3 reads TGTGCCAGCAGTTTTAGCCAGGGGACTGAAGCTTTCTTT. Translated, it gives CASSFSQGTEAFF.

This chain joins TRBV18 and TRBJ2-6; 7 nucleotides line up with TRBD1. This CDR3 is built from 15 residues. From germline, CDR1 is KGHSH and CDR2 LQKENI. The V and J ends lost 2 bases and 2 bases, in that order; junction bases with no gene match: 0. CDR3 in amino acids: CASSPGTAGANVLTF. For the CDR3, the DNA is TGTGCCAGCTCACCAGGGACAGCTGGGGCCAACGTCCTGACTTTC.

V and J are TRBV27 and TRBJ1-6, with D possibly matching TRBD1 (5 bases). V shed 5 bases and J shed 7 bases, with 18 bases lying between them. CDR1 and CDR2 (germline): MNHEY, SMNVEV (reference sequence). This CDR3 has 16 amino acids. The CDR3: CASSLGTAGGNSPLHF. CDR3 bases: TGTGCCAGCAGTCTAGGGACCGCCGGAGGGAATTCACCCCTCCACTTT.

J is TRBJ2-1 and V is TRBV19; 14 bases fit TRBD2. This CDR3 region has 15 residues. Germline V lookup: CDR1 LNHDA, CDR2 SQIVND (reference sequence). V trimming: 1 base; J trimming: 7 bases; junction bases outside the gene matches: 0. The CDR3 protein is CASSIGTSGGNEQFF. In DNA, the CDR3 is TGTGCCAGTAGTATAGGGACTAGCGGGGGGAATGAGCAGTTCTTC.

This clone was seen only once. The V call is TRBV10-1, the J call TRBJ1-5; D remains unclear. Germline V gives CDR1 WNHNN, CDR2 SYGVQD (reference sequence). Trimming took 0 bases from V and 5 from J, leaving 5 bases between them. This CDR3 is built from 13 residues. CDR3 loop: CASSESLDQPQHF. The CDR3 nucleotides are TGCGCCAGCAGTGAGTCGTTAGATCAGCCCCAGCATTTT.